These T cell receptor beta chains were read from a single sample in a study of blood T cell repertoires in COVID-19. Assay used: immunoSEQ multiplex PCR; TCRdb lists only in-frame clones, some missing. The sample shows about 130,000 clones, around 85% of them seen only once. Material for sequencing was peripheral blood. Receptors were obtained from a woman aged 80 or older with acute or convalescent COVID-19. Each CDR3 is given with its conserved first and last residue. The D gene is left open where the match is weak. Rows may omit the clone size; those that give it use once, few, many or a size class.

d_call	v_call	clone_size	j_call	cdr3_aa
TRBD1	TRBV5-6	-	TRBJ1-1	CASSLVGAGGDFKAFF
-	TRBV29-1	-	TRBJ1-1	CSVSEAFF
-	TRBV7-5	-	TRBJ2-3	CARSSSGIAGGPSDTQYF
-	TRBV11-2	-	TRBJ1-1	CASSYEGGNTEAFF
-	TRBV18	once	TRBJ2-7	CASSPTLRSSYEQYF
TRBD2	TRBV5-1	once	TRBJ2-1	CASSLGSGGFNEQFF
-	TRBV5-6	-	TRBJ1-1	CASSLGTEAFF
-	TRBV4-1	-	TRBJ1-4	CASSQVTANEKLFF
-	TRBV4-2	-	TRBJ1-4	CASSPGRGFEKLFF
TRBD2	TRBV5-1	-	TRBJ2-3	CASSSSPAGVSGTDTQYF
-	TRBV6-2/TRBV6-3	-	TRBJ1-5	CASSYSSTGYNQPQHF
-	TRBV6-5	once	TRBJ2-1	CASSIGGDEQFF
TRBD1	TRBV29-1	-	TRBJ1-3	CSARQGKGSGNTIYF
-	TRBV2	-	TRBJ2-2	CASGRLGGTGELFF